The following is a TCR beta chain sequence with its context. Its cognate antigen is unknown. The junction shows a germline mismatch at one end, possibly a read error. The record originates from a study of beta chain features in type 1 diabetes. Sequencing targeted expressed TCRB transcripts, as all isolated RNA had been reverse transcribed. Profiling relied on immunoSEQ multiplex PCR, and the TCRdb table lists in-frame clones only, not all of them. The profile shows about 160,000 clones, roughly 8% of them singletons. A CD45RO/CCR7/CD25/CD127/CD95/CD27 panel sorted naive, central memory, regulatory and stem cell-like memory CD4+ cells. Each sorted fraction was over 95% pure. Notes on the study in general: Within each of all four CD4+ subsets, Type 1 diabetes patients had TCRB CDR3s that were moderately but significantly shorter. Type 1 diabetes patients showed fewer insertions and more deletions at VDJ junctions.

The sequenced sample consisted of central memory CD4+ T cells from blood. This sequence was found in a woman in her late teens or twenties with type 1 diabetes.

The CDR3 here is CASSTIMREGPRDF. In nucleotides, the CDR3 is TGTGCCAGCAGCACAATAATGCGGGAGGGCCCTCGAGACTTC. The chain is built from TRBV7-2 and TRBJ2-7; TRBD2 agrees at 9 bases. This CDR3 is 14 amino acids long. CDR1 SGHTA and CDR2 FQGNSA come from the germline V gene.